The subject of this entry is one T cell receptor beta chain. What it binds is not known. There are 15 residues in the CDR3. Germline CDR1 and CDR2: SQVTM and ANQGSEA. The trim removed 4 bases at V and 4 bases at J, leaving 10 bases unmatched. Naive CD8 cells comprised CD45RO-negative, CCR7-positively selected cells, excluding terminally differentiated effector memory CD45RA+ cells. Donors were healthy HIV-negative adults without recent acute infections or vaccinations. The sample is drawn from a study of shared clonotypes between healthy human individuals. Repertoires were generated with immunoSEQ multiplex PCR, while TCRdb's copy carries only in-frame clones and drops some. The sample lists hundreds of thousands of clones; about 91% were seen once. The study, taken as a whole, reports: There were few donors, and this limited the genetic and exposure-history diversity represented.

The receptor was derived from a man aged 30 to 39 in good health. Sequenced input: naive CD8+ T cells sorted from blood. The chain carries TRBV29-1 and TRBJ2-5; 9 bases agree with TRBD2. The CDR3 DNA is TGCAGCGTTGTTTTAGCGGGAGACCCCTCAGAGACCCAGTACTTC. Protein product: CSVVLAGDPSETQYF.